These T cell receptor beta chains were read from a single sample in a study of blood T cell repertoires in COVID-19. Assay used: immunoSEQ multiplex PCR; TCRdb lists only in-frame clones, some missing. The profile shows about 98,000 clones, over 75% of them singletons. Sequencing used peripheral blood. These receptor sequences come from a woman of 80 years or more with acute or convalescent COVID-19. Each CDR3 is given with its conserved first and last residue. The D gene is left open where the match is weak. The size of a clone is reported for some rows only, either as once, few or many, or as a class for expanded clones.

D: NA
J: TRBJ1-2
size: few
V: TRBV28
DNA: TGTGCCAGCAGTTTGGGACTTCTCCTCGGGGGCTACACCTTC
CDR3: CASSLGLLLGGYTF

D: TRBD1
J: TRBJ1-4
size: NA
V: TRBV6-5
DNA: TGTGCCAGCAGTCCGATGACAGGGGGCGAGGAAAAACTGTTTTTT
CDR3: CASSPMTGGEEKLFF

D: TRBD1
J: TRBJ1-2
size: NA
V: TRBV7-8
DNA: TGTGCCAGCAGCCTGGGACAGGGGAACTATGGCTACACCTTC
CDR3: CASSLGQGNYGYTF

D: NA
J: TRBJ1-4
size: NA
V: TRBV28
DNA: TGTGCCACCGTACAGGGAACTAATGAAAAACTGTTTTTT
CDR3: CATVQGTNEKLFF

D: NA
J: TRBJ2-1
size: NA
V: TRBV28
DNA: TGTGCCAGTGGGGGCCTAGGAGGCCTCCGGGAGCAGTTCTTC
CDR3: CASGGLGGLREQFF

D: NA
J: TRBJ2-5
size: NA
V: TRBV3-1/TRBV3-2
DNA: TGTGCCAGCAGCCAAGAGAAATCCGGGACAAAGAAAGAGACCCAGTACTTC
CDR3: CASSQEKSGTKKETQYF

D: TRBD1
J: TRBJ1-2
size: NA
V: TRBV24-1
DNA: TGTGCCACCAGTGACTCAAACAGGGGGCGAGGAGATGGCTACACCTTC
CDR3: CATSDSNRGRGDGYTF

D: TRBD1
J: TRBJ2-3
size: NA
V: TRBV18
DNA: TGTGCCAGCTCGCTCGGGGGACAGGGGGCAGATACGCAGTATTTT
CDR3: CASSLGGQGADTQYF

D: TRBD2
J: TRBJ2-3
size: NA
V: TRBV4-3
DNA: TGCGCCAGCAGCCAACATAGCGGGGGGGCCATCGATACGCAGTATTTT
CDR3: CASSQHSGGAIDTQYF

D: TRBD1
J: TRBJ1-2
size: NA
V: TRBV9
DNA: TGTGCCAGCAGCGTAGAAGGACAGGGAGGCTACACCTTC
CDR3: CASSVEGQGGYTF

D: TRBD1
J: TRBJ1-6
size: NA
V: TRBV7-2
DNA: TGTGCCAGCAGGACCGGGGGGGACAGAAATTCACCCCTCCACTTT
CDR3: CASRTGGDRNSPLHF

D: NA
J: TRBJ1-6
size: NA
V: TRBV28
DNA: TGTGCCTCGGGAGACCTCACCTATAATTCACCCCTCCACTTT
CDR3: CASGDLTYNSPLHF

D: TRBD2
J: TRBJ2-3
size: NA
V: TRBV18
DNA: TGTGCCAGCTCACCGGGACTACAAAGCACAGATACGCAGTATTTT
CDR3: CASSPGLQSTDTQYF

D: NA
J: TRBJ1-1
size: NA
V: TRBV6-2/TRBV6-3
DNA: TGTGCCAGCAGTTACTACGTGGCAGTTGAAGCTTTCTTT
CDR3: CASSYYVAVEAFF

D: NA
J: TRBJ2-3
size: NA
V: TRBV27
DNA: TGTGCCAGCAGTTCATATGCCCTTACCGCGGATACGCAGTATTTT
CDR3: CASSSYALTADTQYF

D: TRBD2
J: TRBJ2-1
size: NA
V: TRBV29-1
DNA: TGCAGCGTTGAGGATAGCGGGGGGAGCTCCTACAATGAGCAGTTCTTC
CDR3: CSVEDSGGSSYNEQFF

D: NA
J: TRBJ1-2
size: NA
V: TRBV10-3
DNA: TGTGCCATCGGACAAGATGCCTATAACTATGGCTACACCTTC
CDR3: CAIGQDAYNYGYTF

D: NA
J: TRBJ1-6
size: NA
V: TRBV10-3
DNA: TGTGCCACCCTCGGGGGACGTAGCTCCAATTCACCCCTCCACTTT
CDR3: CATLGGRSSNSPLHF

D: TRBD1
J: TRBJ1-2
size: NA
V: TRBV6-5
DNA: TGTGCCAGCAGGAGACAGACAGGGGCTAACTATGGCTACACCTTC
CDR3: CASRRQTGANYGYTF

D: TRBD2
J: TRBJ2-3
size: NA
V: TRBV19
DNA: TGTGCCAGCTCCCCTAGCGGGGGGCTCACAGATACGCAGTATTTT
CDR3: CASSPSGGLTDTQYF

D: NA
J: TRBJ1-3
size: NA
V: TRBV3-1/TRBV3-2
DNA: TGTGCCAGCAGCCAAGCAGGGTTGATGAACACCATATATTTT
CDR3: CASSQAGLMNTIYF

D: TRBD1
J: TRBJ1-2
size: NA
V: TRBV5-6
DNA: TGTGCCAGCAGGGGGACAGGGGTCTATGGCTACACCTTC
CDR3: CASRGTGVYGYTF

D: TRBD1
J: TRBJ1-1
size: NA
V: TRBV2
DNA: TGTGCCAGCGGGGACAGGGGGGGGAACACTGAAGCTTTCTTT
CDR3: CASGDRGGNTEAFF

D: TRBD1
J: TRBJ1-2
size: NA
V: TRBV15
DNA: TGTGCCACCAGCAGAGGTGGGACAGCTAACTATGGCTACACCTTC
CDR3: CATSRGGTANYGYTF

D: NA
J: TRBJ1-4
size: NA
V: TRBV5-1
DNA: TGCGCCAGCAGCTTGGTCGGTGCAACTAATGAAAAACTGTTTTTT
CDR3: CASSLVGATNEKLFF

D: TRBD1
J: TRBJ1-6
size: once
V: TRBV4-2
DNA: TGTGCCAGCAGCCAAGCCCACCGGGACAGGGGTAATTCACCCCTCCACTTT
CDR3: CASSQAHRDRGNSPLHF

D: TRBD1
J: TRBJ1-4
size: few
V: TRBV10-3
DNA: TGTGCCATCAGTGAGTCGTTGGCAGGGGGCAATGAAAAACTGTTTTTT
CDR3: CAISESLAGGNEKLFF

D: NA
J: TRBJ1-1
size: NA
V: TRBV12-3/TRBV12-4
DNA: TGTGCCAGCAGTTACTTCGAGGACACTGAAGCTTTCTTT
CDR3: CASSYFEDTEAFF

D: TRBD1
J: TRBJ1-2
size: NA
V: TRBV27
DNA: TGTGCCAGCAGTAGGGACAGGTACTATGGCTACACCTTC
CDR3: CASSRDRYYGYTF

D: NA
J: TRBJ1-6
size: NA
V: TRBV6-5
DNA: TGTGCCAGCAGAATGAACAGTGGACCCCTCCACTTT
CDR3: CASRMNSGPLHF

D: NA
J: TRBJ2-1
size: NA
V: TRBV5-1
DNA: TGCGCCAGCAGCCCCACCGGGGATGAGCAGTTCTTC
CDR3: CASSPTGDEQFF

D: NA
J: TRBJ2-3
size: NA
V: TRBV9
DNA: TGTGCCAGCAGCCCGAACATCCGTCTAGCACCAGATACGCAGTATTTT
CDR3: CASSPNIRLAPDTQYF

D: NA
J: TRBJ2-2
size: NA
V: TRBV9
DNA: TGTGCCAGCAGATTGGGCCTCCAAGGCACCGGGGAGCTGTTTTTT
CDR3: CASRLGLQGTGELFF

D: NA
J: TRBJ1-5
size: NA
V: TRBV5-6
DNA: TGTGCCAGCAGCTTGGGGGGGACACAGTATCAGCCCCAGCATTTT
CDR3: CASSLGGTQYQPQHF

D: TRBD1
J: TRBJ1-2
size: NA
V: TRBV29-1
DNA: TGCAGCGGCGGTACCGGGACAGGGAACGGCTACACCTTC
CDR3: CSGGTGTGNGYTF

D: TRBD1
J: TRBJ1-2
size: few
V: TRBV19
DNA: TGTGCCAGTAGTCGAGCGGACAGGGATGTCTATGGCTACACCTTC
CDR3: CASSRADRDVYGYTF

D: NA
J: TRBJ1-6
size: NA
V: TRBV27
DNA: TGTGCCAGCAGTTTATGGGGGGATGGGTCCTATAATTCACCCCTCCACTTT
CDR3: CASSLWGDGSYNSPLHF

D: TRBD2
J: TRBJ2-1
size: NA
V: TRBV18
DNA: TGTGCCAGCTCACCAGTAGCGGGGGGCCCGGCCAATGAGCAGTTCTTC
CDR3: CASSPVAGGPANEQFF

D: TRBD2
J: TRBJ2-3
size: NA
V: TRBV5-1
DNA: TGCGCCAGCAGCCGTTCCGGGACTAGCGGTCTTATCGGCACAGATACGCAGTATTTT
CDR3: CASSRSGTSGLIGTDTQYF

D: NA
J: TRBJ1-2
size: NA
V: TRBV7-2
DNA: TGTGCCAGCAGCTTAGTGAGCAGGGAACTCCATGGCTACACCTTC
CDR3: CASSLVSRELHGYTF

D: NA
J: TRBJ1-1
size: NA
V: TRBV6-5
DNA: TGTGCCAGCAGATCTATTTCACAGGGTAACACTGAAGCTTTCTTT
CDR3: CASRSISQGNTEAFF

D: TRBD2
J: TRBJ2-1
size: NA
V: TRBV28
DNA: TGTGCCAGCAGTTTTAGCGGGGGGGCCAATGAGCAGTTCTTC
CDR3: CASSFSGGANEQFF

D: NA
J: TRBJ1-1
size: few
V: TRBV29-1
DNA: TGCAGCGTTCCGGGGGGGAAGAACACTGAAGCTTTCTTT
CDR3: CSVPGGKNTEAFF

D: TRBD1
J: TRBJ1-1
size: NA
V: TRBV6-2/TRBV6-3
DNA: TGTGCCAGCAGTGGGCAGGGGGCCGGGAGGAACACTGAAGCTTTCTTT
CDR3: CASSGQGAGRNTEAFF

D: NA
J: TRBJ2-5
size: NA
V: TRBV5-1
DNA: TGCGCCAGCCAGACAGGTCGCGGGACCCAGTACTTC
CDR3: CASQTGRGTQYF

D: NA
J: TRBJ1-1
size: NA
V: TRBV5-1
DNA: TGCGCCAGCAGGGAAAACGGGGGGGCCACGGGCACTGAAGCTTTCTTT
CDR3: CASRENGGATGTEAFF

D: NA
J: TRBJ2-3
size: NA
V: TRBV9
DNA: TGTGCCAGCAGCGGGCCGGGGGTGATAGATACGCAGTATTTT
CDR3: CASSGPGVIDTQYF

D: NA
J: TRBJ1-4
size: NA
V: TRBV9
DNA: TGTGCCAGCAGCGTAGCTACGGGGGGGGATGAAAAACTGTTTTTT
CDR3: CASSVATGGDEKLFF

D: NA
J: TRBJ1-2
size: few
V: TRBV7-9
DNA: TGTGCCAGCAGCCTACAGAGTACCTATGGCTACACCTTC
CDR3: CASSLQSTYGYTF

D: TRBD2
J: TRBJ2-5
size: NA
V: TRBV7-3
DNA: TGTGCCAGCAGCTCCGCCGACGGGGGGATTGAGACCCAGTACTTC
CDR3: CASSSADGGIETQYF